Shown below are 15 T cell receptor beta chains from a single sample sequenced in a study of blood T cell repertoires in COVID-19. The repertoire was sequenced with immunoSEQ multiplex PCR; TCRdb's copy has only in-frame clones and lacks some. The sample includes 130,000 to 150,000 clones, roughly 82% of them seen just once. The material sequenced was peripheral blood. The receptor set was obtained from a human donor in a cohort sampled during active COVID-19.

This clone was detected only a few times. CDR3 nucleotide sequence: TGTGCCAGCAGAACCGCACCTCCGGGACTAGATGGCCGCGGGGAGCTGTTTTTT. It codes for CASRTAPPGLDGRGELFF. The chain couples TRBV27 to TRBJ2-2, with 8 bases that match TRBD2. V dropped 6 bases and J dropped 7; count of bases not matched to a gene: 19. The CDR3 is 18 residues long. CDR1 MNHEY and CDR2 SMNVEV come from the germline V gene (reference sequence).

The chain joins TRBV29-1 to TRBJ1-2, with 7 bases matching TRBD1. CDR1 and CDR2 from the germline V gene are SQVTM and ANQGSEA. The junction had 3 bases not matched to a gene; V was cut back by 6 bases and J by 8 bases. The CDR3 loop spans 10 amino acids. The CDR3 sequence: CSVETGGYTF. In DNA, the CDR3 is TGCAGCGTAGAGACAGGGGGCTACACCTTC. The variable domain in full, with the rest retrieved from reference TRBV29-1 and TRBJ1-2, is SAVISQKPSRDICQRGTSLTIQCQVDSQVTMMFWYRQQPGQSLTLIATANQGSEATYESGFVIDKFPISRPNLTFSTLTVSNMSPEDSSIYLCSVETGGYTFGSGTRLTVV.

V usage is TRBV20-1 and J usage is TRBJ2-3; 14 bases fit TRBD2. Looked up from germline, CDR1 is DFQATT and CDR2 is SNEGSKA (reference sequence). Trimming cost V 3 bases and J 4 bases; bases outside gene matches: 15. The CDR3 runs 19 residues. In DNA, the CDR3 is TGCAGTGCTAGTCCCGTGGGACTAGCGGGAGCCGGCGGCGCAGATACGCAGTATTTT. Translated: CSASPVGLAGAGGADTQYF.

CDR3: CASSGGQGPTYEQYF. For the CDR3, the DNA is TGTGCCAGCAGCGGGGGACAGGGACCAACCTACGAGCAGTACTTC. The chain is built from TRBV9 and TRBJ2-7; 9 nucleotides line up with TRBD1. After removal of 3 bases from V and 2 bases from J, the junction contained 6 bases not matched to a gene. In germline, CDR1 is SGDLS, CDR2 YYNGEE. The length of the CDR3 is 15 residues.

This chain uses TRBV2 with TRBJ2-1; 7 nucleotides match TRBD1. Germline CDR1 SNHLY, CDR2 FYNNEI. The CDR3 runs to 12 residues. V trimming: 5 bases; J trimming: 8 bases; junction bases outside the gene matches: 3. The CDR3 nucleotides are TGTGCCAGCAGTAGACAGGGTCATGAGCAGTTCTTC. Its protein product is CASSRQGHEQFF.

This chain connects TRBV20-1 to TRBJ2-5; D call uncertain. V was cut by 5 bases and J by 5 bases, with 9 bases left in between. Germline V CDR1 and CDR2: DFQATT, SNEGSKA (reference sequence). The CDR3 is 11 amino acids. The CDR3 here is CSALGPETQYF. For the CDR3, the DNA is TGCAGTGCTCTAGGCCCCGAGACCCAGTACTTC.

The chain's CDR3 is CASSFNSQETQYF. CDR3 bases: TGTGCCAGCAGTTTTAACAGCCAAGAGACCCAGTACTTC. This chain links TRBV27 with TRBJ2-5; D gene uncertain. Trimming stripped 3 bases from V and 1 base from J, with 6 bases between. There are 13 residues in the CDR3. The germline gives CDR1 MNHEY, CDR2 SMNVEV (reference sequence).

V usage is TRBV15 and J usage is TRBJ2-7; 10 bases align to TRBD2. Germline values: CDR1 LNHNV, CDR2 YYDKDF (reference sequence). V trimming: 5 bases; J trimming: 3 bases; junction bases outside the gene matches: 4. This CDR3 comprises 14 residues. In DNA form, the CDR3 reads TGTGCCACCAGCTCTCTAGCGGGAGACTACGAGCAGTACGTC. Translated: CATSSLAGDYEQYV.

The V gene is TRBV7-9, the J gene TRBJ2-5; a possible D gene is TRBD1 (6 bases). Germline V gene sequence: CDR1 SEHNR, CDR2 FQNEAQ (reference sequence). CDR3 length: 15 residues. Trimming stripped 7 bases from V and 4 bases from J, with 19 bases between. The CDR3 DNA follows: TGTGCCAGCAAGGACCCGGGACAAACCCCAGAGACCCAGTACTTC. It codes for CASKDPGQTPETQYF.

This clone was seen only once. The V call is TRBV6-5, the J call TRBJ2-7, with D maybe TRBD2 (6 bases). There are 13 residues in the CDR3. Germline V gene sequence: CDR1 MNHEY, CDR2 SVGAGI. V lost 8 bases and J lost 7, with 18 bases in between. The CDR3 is CASGTSSWGEQYV. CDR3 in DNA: TGTGCCAGCGGGACTTCTTCCTGGGGAGAGCAGTACGTC.

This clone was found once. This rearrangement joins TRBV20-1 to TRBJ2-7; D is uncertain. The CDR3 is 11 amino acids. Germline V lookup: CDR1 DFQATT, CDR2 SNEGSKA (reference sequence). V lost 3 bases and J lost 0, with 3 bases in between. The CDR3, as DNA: TGCAGTGCTAGGTACTCCTACGAGCAGTACTTC. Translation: CSARYSYEQYF.

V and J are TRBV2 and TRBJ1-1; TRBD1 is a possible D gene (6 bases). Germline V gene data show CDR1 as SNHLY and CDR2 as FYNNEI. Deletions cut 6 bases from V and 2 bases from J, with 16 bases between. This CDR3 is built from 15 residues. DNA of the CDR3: TGTGCCAGCAGATTTCCCAGGGGTGTTAACACTGAAGCTTTCTTT. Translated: CASRFPRGVNTEAFF.

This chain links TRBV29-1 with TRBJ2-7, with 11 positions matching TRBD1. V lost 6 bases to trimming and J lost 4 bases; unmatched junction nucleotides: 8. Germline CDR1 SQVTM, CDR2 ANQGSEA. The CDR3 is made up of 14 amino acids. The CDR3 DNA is TGCAGCGTGGGACAGGGGGGGAGTGCGTACGAGCAGTACTTC. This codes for CSVGQGGSAYEQYF.

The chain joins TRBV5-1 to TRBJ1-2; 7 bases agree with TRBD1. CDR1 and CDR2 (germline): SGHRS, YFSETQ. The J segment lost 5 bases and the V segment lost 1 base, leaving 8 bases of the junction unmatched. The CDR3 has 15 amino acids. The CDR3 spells CASSLFGQVVYGYTF. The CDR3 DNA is TGCGCCAGCAGCTTGTTCGGACAGGTCGTATATGGCTACACCTTC.

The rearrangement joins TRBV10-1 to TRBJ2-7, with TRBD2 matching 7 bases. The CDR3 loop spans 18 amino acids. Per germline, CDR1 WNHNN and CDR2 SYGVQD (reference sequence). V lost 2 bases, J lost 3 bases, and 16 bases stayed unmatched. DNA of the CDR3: TGCGCCAGCAGTGAGCTTGGGCTAGCGGCCGGGCCTCTCTACGAGCAGTACGTC. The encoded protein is CASSELGLAAGPLYEQYV.